Sequencing of this TCR beta chain was carried out in a study of CD8 T cells in ankylosing spondylitis. One entry per CDR3 protein, called by TCRdb with MiXCR from the 5' RACE reads. The table lists tens of thousands of distinct CDR3 sequences, around 25% of them singletons. There are 10 residues in the CDR3. V was cut by 11 bases and J by 6 bases, with 8 bases left in between. The germline gives CDR1 MNHNS, CDR2 SASEGT. The source is a male donor with ankylosing spondylitis or in good health (not recorded which). The gene calls are TRBV6-1 and TRBJ1-5; D gene unclear. The sample comprised blood, either unsorted or a sorted T cell fraction (not recorded which). This CDR3 reads CAASGQPQHF. In nucleotides, the CDR3 is TGTGCCGCCTCCGGTCAGCCCCAGCATTTT.